This TCR beta chain was found in a study of shared clonotypes between healthy human individuals. Study summary: CD4 naive and CD4 memory each took three plates per donor, while CD8 naive took two and CD8 memory one. Notes on the study in general: Relative to memory subsets, naive subsets generally showed larger estimated richness. Generation probabilities were higher for clonotypes shared across all four sorted-subset donors than for unshared ones.

Points on this clone: No antigen is known for it.

Trimming left V 2 bases short and J 2 bases short, with 14 bases between. This CDR3 is 16 amino acids long. In germline, CDR1 is MGHRA, CDR2 YSYEKL. Every subset had its genomic DNA shared out evenly among several immunoSEQ plates. Assay used: immunoSEQ multiplex PCR; TCRdb lists only in-frame clones, some missing. The table lists approximately 2.4 million clones, more than 90% of them singletons. Sample: naive CD4+ T cells sorted from blood. The subset is: CD45RA+ positively selected. This TCR came from a man between 18 and 29 years old in good health. The chain couples TRBV4-1 to TRBJ2-3, with a weak D call TRBD1 (6 bases). CDR3 sequence reads: CASSQTPGQATDTQYF. Here the CDR3 DNA reads TGCGCCAGCAGCCAAACACCGGGACAAGCCACAGATACGCAGTATTTT.